The following is a T cell receptor beta chain sequence with its context. Its specificity is unknown. This entry comes from a study of cytomegalovirus exposure and HLA in healthy donors. The primer mix had 60 Vbeta and 13 Jbeta primers. Generated by immunoSEQ multiplex PCR, the TCRdb table keeps only in-frame clones and is missing some. The sample holds under 120,000 clones. Findings and caveats of the study: There were some public TCRs occurring in many donors, but most TCR sequences were rare. Prior analysis indicated that the majority of TCR beta V segments exhibited productivity approximately 87% or approximately 30% of the time. Certain sequence variants were highly shared and formed a cluster, and this cluster was likely a sequencing artifact.

The CDR3 spans 18 residues. V shed 1 base and J shed 0 bases, with 18 bases lying between them. Germline CDR1 and CDR2: LNHDA and SQIVND (reference sequence). This TCR was recovered from a man aged 45-65 years in good health and CMV-seronegative. The sequencing input was PBMCs. This chain connects TRBV19 to TRBJ1-1; perhaps TRBD1 as D (6 bases). The DNA for the CDR3 is TGTGCCAGTAGTATAGGCACGTACAGGACAGCCGTGAACACTGAAGCTTTCTTT. It codes for CASSIGTYRTAVNTEAFF.